Sequencing of this T cell receptor beta chain was carried out in a study of blood T cells in healthy people across ages (dated by TCRdb to between 2015 and 2017). For the study in its entirety: In model experiments, roughly one uniquely barcoded TCR beta cDNA molecule per two T cells was captured by template switching. Using the same blood draw, the study looked at two additional independent replicas of 1 million unique cDNA reads for two donors, one aged 18 to 30 and the other aged 80 or older. Donors were grouped into four age groups: young (average roughly 16 years), middle-aged (39), aged (around 66) and long-lived (over 80). Age-related changes in TCR beta repertoire diversity were measured in the study by deep sequencing normalized with unique cDNA molecular identifiers. Results the study describes overall, beyond this receptor: Observed TCR beta diversity per million T cells fell roughly linearly with age, and a significant reduction was already apparent by age around 40. Estimates of total diversity based on one million sequenced T cells were considered lower bounds and underestimates. Since profiling was done on bulk unsorted PBMCs, naive and antigen-experienced compartments could not be conclusively compared. Because donor CMV infection status was unknown, age-related changes in expanded clonotypes were potentially confounded. Compared with the aged group, the long-lived group had more naive CD4+ T cells, fewer expanded clones and increased TCR diversity, a pattern suggesting age selection. The percentage of naive T cells measured by flow cytometry correlated strongly with observed TCR beta diversity.

Donors were around 37 systemically healthy Caucasian individuals from Russia aged 6 to 90 years. Around 10 milliliters of peripheral blood were collected from each donor into EDTA-treated Vacutainer tubes. Ficoll-Paque density-gradient centrifugation was used to isolate PBMCs, with at least 7 million per sample. Total RNA, at least 5.5 micrograms per sample, was extracted from PBMCs with Trizol reagent. The percentages of naive CD45RAhigh/CD27high T cells were determined by flow cytometry on a PBMC aliquot from every donor. The library was built by means of 5' RACE. Sequenced on an Illumina HiSeq 2500. A second about 7 to 11 cycle PCR used a sample-barcoded 5' primer and a J-beta primer mix. Each TCR beta cDNA molecule received a unique molecular identifier from a template-switch 5' adaptor carrying 12 random nucleotides. Each sample yielded at least 3 million CDR3-containing paired-end reads. The Mint cDNA synthesis kit, primed by a TRBC-specific oligonucleotide, was used to synthesize first-strand cDNA from all RNA. Following uracil-DNA glycosylase treatment, all cDNA underwent a first 18-cycle PCR with the universal primers M1SS and BC2_uni_R. In the original analysis: For normalization, 1 million high-quality reads, each with a distinct molecular identifier, were randomly selected from each sample. Instead of being binned into consensus sequences, reads with shared molecular identifiers were discarded. MiTCR, with a Q25 quality threshold and the strictest error-elimination algorithm, was used for CDR3 identification, clonotype clustering and error correction. Lower-bound total TCR beta diversity was estimated with a nonparametric unseen species model using Euler transformation. TCRdb took the public reads, trimmed them with fastp at Q25, ran MiXCR for clone calling and kept in-frame beta chains. Entries that share a CDR3 protein sequence are merged under the most common genes and DNA. The V and J calls come from TCRdb's annotation, not from the publication. The table for this sample lists around 820,000 distinct CDR3 sequences; around 25% of them were counted only once. More than 3% of the sample lies in the top ten.

This clonotype occurred many times. This clone's antigen is unknown. Nothing much larger sits one base from this clone, and base qualities are not available. The CDR3 sequence holds 17 residues, the cysteine and phenylalanine included. Only the CDR3 part of the read is kept: 51 bases, read in frame from the first base. As encoded in the germline V gene (reference sequence), CDR1 is SEHNR while CDR2 is FQNEAQ. V is cut by 1 base and J by 3 bases, and the space between the germline ends is 18 bases. The sample also formed part of further work on T cells of mothers and their children. Per the second study: Nine systemically healthy Caucasian individuals served as donors, namely three mothers together with their six children. cDNA synthesis used all of the extracted RNA, with approximately 1.4 ug of RNA in each 15 ul reaction. In the second PCR, sample barcodes and 2-4 random nucleotides were introduced via the M1S primer. More than 8 million TCR beta CDR3 reads were obtained from each mother, and millions of reads were obtained from each child. TCR recombination output is similarly shaped by thymic selection in related and unrelated pairs, with a minor effect exerted by inherited differences. Normalized repertoire overlap was always found to be slightly, but never significantly, higher in related mother-child pairs than in unrelated mother-child pairs. Persistent microchimeric T cell clones were not detected, at a sensitivity of 85 to 100 clones per million clonotypes. To look for features that set related mother-child pairs apart from unrelated individuals, the researchers ran deep NGS to compare the TCR beta repertoires of mothers and children. On average, the children were approximately 12 +/- 4 years old, while the mothers were about 37 +/- 4 years old. After adapter ligation was performed with NEBNext reagents, the libraries were sequenced on an Illumina HiSeq 2000 with 100+100 nt paired-end reads. To prevent cross-contamination, the mother and child libraries were prepared a month apart and were sequenced in separate runs. For each donor, between about 500,000 and 2,200,000 distinct TCR beta clonotypes were identified. Naive TCR beta clonotypes were estimated from low-frequency clonotypes matched to each donor's FACS-determined naive share, without sorting.

This TCR was recovered from a boy between 10 and 17 years old in good health. Sequencing input: blood. The sequence joins TRBV7-9 to TRBJ2-5; the D gene is perhaps TRBD1, on 5 matching bases. The nucleotide sequence is TGTGCCAGCAGCTTAGACGGAGTCAGGGAAGGGAAAGAGACCCAGTACTTC. Its protein is CASSLDGVREGKETQYF.